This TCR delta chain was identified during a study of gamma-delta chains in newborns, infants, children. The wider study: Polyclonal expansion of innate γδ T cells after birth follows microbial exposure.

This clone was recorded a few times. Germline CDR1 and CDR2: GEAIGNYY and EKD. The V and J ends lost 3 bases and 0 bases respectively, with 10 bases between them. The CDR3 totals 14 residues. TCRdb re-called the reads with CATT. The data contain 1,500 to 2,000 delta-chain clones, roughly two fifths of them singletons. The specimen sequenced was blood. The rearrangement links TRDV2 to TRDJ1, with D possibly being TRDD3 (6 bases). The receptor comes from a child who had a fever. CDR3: CACDLLGNTDKLIF. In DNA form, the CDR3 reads TGTGCCTGTGACCTACTGGGAAACACCGATAAACTCATCTTT.